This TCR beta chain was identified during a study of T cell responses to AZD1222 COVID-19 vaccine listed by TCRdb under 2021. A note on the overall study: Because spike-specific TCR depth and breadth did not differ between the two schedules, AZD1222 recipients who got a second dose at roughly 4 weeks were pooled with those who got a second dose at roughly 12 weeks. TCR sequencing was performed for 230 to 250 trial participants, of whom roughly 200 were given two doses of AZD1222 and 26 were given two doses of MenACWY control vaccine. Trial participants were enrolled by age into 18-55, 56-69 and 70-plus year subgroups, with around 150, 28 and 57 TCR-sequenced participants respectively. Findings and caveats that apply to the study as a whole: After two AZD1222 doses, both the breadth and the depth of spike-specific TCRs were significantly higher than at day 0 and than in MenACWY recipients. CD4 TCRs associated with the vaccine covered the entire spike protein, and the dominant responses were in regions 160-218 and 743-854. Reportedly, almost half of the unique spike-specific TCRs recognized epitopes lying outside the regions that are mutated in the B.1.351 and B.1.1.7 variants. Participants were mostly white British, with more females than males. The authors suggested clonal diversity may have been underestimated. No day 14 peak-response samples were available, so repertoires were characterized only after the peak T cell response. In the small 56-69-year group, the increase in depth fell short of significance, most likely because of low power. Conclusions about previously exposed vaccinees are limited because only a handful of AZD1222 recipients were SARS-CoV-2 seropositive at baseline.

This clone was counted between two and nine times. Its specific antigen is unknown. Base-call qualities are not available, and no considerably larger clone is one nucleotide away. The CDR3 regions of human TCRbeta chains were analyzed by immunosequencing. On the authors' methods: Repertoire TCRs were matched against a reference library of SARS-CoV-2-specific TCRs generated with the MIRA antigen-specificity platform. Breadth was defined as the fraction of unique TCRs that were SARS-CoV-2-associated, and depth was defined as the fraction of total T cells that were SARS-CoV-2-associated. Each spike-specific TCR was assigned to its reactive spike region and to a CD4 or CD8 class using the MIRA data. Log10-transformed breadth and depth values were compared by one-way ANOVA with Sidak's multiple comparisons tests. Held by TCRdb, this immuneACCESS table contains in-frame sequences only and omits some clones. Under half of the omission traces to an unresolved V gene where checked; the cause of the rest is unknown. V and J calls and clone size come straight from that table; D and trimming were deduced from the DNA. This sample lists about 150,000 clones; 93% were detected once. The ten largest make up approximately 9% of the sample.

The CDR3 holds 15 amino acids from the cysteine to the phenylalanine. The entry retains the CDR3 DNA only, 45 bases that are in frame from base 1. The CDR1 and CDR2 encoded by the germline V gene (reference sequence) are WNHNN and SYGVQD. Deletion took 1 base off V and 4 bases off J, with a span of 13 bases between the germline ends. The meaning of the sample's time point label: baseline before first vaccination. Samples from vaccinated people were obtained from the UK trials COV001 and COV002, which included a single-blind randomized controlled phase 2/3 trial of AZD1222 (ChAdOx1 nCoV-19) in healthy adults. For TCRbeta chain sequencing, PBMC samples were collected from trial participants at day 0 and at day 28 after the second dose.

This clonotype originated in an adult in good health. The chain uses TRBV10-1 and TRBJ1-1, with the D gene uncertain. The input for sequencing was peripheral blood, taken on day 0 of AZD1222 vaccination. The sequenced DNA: TGCGCCAGCAGTGAGTGTGGATTTAGAGGCACTGAAGCTTTCTTT. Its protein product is CASSECGFRGTEAFF.